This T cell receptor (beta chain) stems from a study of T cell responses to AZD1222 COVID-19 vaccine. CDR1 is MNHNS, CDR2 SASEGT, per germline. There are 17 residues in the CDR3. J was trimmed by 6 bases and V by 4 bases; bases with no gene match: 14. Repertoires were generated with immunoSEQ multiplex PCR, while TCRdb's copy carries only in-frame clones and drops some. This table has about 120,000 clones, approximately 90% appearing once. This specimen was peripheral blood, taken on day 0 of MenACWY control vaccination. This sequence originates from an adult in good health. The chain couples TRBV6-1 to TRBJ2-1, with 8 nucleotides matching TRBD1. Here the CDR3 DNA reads TGTGCCAGCAGTGGGGCTCTCCGGGACAGGAGTCCCAATGAGCAGTTCTTC. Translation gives CASSGALRDRSPNEQFF.